This T cell receptor (beta chain) was identified during a study of T cell responses to AZD1222 COVID-19 vaccine. Study conclusions and caveats: Regions left unmutated in variants are reportedly the target of nearly half of spike-specific TCRs.

Concerning this clone: What it binds is unknown.

The CDR3 has 16 amino acids. CDR1 and CDR2 (germline): LNHDA, SQIVND (reference sequence). The junction had 12 bases not matched to a gene; V was cut back by 6 bases and J by 8 bases. The assay was immunoSEQ multiplex PCR, and TCRdb's table has in-frame clones only and misses some. The table has 90,000 to 150,000 clones, roughly 86% seen once; the top ten hold about 4.1%. The chain carries TRBV19 and TRBJ1-6, with 8 nucleotides matching TRBD1. Sequenced material: peripheral blood, taken on day 0 of AZD1222 vaccination. The origin of this receptor is an adult in good health. The CDR3 loop is CASRKTPDRGDSPLHF. CDR3 nucleotide sequence: TGTGCCAGTAGGAAGACCCCCGACAGGGGAGATTCACCCCTCCACTTT.